This TCR beta chain was recovered during a study of cytomegalovirus exposure and HLA in healthy donors. V lost 3 bases and J lost 0; bases outside the gene matches: 7. Germline V lookup: CDR1 KGHSH, CDR2 LQKENI. This CDR3 is 16 amino acids long. The PCR used 60 Vbeta and 13 Jbeta primers. This table comes from immunoSEQ multiplex PCR, and its TCRdb copy is limited to in-frame clones, with some not included. The sample includes about 160,000 clones, approximately 86% of them seen just once. The sequenced material came from PBMCs. J is TRBJ2-7 and V is TRBV18; 8 bases align to TRBD2. This TCR was recovered from a woman aged 18-29 years in good health and CMV-seronegative. CDR3 sequence: CASSPGAGGSSYEQYF. For the CDR3, the DNA is TGTGCCAGCTCACCGGGGGCGGGGGGCAGCTCCTACGAGCAGTACTTC.